The 22 T cell receptor beta chains listed next were all sequenced from one sample in a study of regulatory T cells in long-lasting Graves disease. Building of the TCR beta libraries involved iRepertoire HTBI primers and Arm-PCR of CDR3 regions. TCRdb reprocessed the multiplex PCR reads via MiXCR and lists one record per CDR3 protein. This sample has nearly 350,000 distinct CDR3 sequences, with less than 20% found just once. The time point is: persistent/refractory GD, antithyroid drugs over 5 years with positive TRAb. Scientists built the TCR library using RNA that was extracted from PBMCs. The sequences come from peripheral blood mononuclear cells (PBMCs), collected when the disease was refractory, from a patient treated with antithyroid drugs. Receptor source: a female donor with Graves disease.

The chain recombines TRBV7-9 with TRBJ1-2; a possible D gene is TRBD1 (6 bases). Germline V gives CDR1 SEHNR, CDR2 FQNEAQ (reference sequence). The CDR3 runs to 13 residues. Trimming took 7 bases from V and 6 from J, leaving 15 bases between them. The CDR3 loop reads CASTVTGSHGYTF. The DNA for the CDR3 is TGTGCCAGCACCGTCACAGGGTCCCATGGCTACACCTTC.

This clonotype was found a few times. The J gene is TRBJ2-7, the V gene TRBV9, with D possibly TRBD1 on 5 matching bases. Trimming removed 0 bases from V and 2 bases from J, with 12 bases in between. CDR1 is SGDLS and CDR2 is YYNGEE in the germline V gene. The CDR3 totals 15 residues. Here the CDR3 reads CASSVAAGSTYEQYF. The CDR3 coding sequence is TGTGCCAGCAGCGTAGCGGCAGGGTCAACCTACGAGCAGTACTTC.

The rearrangement links TRBV6-2 or TRBV6-3 to TRBJ2-7, with D maybe TRBD1 (6 bases). Germline CDR1 is MNHEY and CDR2 is SVGEGT. V dropped 6 bases and J dropped 1 base, with 19 bases sitting between them. The CDR3 runs 16 residues. The CDR3 nucleotides are TGTGCCAGCAGCCCCCCGGGGCCAGGGGAATCCTACGAGCAGTACTTC. Translation: CASSPPGPGESYEQYF.

This clonotype was recorded at least ten times. The chain couples TRBV15 to TRBJ1-1; D possibly corresponds to TRBD1 (6 bases). Trimming removed 5 bases from V and 0 bases from J, with 10 bases in between. The V gene's germline CDR1 is LNHNV and CDR2 YYDKDF (reference sequence). CDR3 length: 14 amino acids. The CDR3 is CATSLDRMNTEAFF. As DNA, the CDR3 is TGTGCCACCAGCCTAGACAGGATGAACACTGAAGCTTTCTTT.

This clonotype has a handful of counts. V usage is TRBV6-1 and J usage is TRBJ2-5; 7 bases match TRBD1. The CDR3 totals 15 residues. Germline values: CDR1 MNHNS, CDR2 SASEGT. With 6 bases clipped from V and 8 bases from J, the junction kept 15 bases outside the gene matches. CDR3 residues: CASRSEMTGYRTQYF. The CDR3 DNA follows: TGTGCCAGCAGGTCCGAGATGACAGGGTACAGAACCCAGTACTTC.

The V call is TRBV5-1, the J call TRBJ2-7; TRBD2 agrees at 14 bases. The germline V gene encodes CDR1 SGHRS and CDR2 YFSETQ. The CDR3 extends over 18 amino acids. V was clipped by 0 bases and J by 4 bases; unmatched bases: 9. The CDR3, as DNA: TGCGCCAGCAGCTTGGACCCCTCGGGGACTAGCGGGAGTTACGAGCAGTACTTC. It translates to CASSLDPSGTSGSYEQYF.

CDR3 amino acids: CASSLGTWDRAWQPQHF. CDR3 coding DNA: TGTGCCAGCAGCCTAGGGACTTGGGACAGGGCTTGGCAGCCCCAGCATTTT. This chain uses TRBV7-9 with TRBJ1-5; 9 bases agree with TRBD1. The CDR3 is 17 amino acids. Germline CDR1 is SEHNR and CDR2 is FQNEAQ (reference sequence). V lost 5 bases, J lost 7 bases, and 15 bases stayed unmatched.

This clonotype came up a few times. The chain couples TRBV5-6 to TRBJ1-1; 9 nucleotides match TRBD1. Losses at the gene ends were 6 bases for V and 5 bases for J; bases not matched to a gene: 11. The CDR3 extends over 15 amino acids. Germline CDR1 reads SGHDT; CDR2 reads YYEEEE. CDR3 loop: CASTQGTGFKTEAFF. The CDR3 DNA reads TGTGCCAGCACACAGGGGACAGGGTTCAAAACTGAAGCTTTCTTT.

This clonotype was seen at least ten times. The V call is TRBV2, the J call TRBJ2-2; D is perhaps TRBD2 (6 bases). This CDR3 comprises 14 residues. Germline-derived CDR1 and CDR2 are SNHLY and FYNNEI. Deletions cut 4 bases from V and 4 bases from J, with 10 bases between. The CDR3 loop is CASSAGTPTGELFF. Here the CDR3 DNA reads TGTGCCAGCAGTGCCGGGACTCCCACCGGGGAGCTGTTTTTT.

The CDR3 sequence: CSARDRQGGNYGYTF. The CDR3 DNA reads as TGCAGTGCTAGAGATAGGCAGGGTGGAAACTATGGCTACACCTTC. The chain joins TRBV20-1 to TRBJ1-2, with D possibly TRBD1 on 5 matching bases. CDR1 is DFQATT, CDR2 SNEGSKA, per germline (reference sequence). The length of the CDR3 is 15 residues. The V end lost 0 bases, the J end lost 2 bases, and 13 bases lay between the germline ends.

The gene calls are TRBV12-3 or TRBV12-4 and TRBJ1-3; 7 bases match TRBD1. The V and J ends lost 3 bases and 0 bases, in that order; junction bases with no gene match: 14. The CDR3 contains 19 residues. CDR3 bases: TGTGCCAGCAGTTTGGGACCGGGACAGAGATTTTACTCTGGAAACACCATATATTTT. It yields the protein CASSLGPGQRFYSGNTIYF.

The CDR3 DNA reads as TGTGCCAGTAACGACGACTATGGCTACACCTTC. This sequence encodes CASNDDYGYTF. This sequence joins TRBV19 and TRBJ1-2; D gene ambiguous. The CDR3 spans 11 residues. Germline V lookup: CDR1 LNHDA, CDR2 SQIVND (reference sequence). With 7 bases removed from V and 3 bases from J, the gap between germline ends came to 6 bases.

There are a few counts of this clonotype. The chain joins TRBV2 to TRBJ2-6, with D uncertain. V was clipped by 6 bases and J by 4 bases, with 13 bases between them. Germline V lookup: CDR1 SNHLY, CDR2 FYNNEI. The CDR3 is 15 amino acids. The CDR3 here is CASSSDNWGANVLTF. The DNA of the CDR3 is TGTGCCAGCAGCTCAGACAACTGGGGGGCCAACGTCCTGACTTTC.

This clonotype was picked up many times. This chain connects TRBV6-1 to TRBJ1-6; weak D call: TRBD1 (5 bases). The CDR3 extends over 13 amino acids. Germline V gene lookup returns CDR1 MNHNS and CDR2 SASEGT. The V gene lost 8 bases and the J gene lost 14 bases, with 19 bases spanning the gap. CDR3 in amino acids: CASGGDVRRTLHF. The CDR3 DNA sequence: TGTGCCAGCGGCGGGGACGTCAGAAGAACCCTCCACTTT.

This clonotype was found a few times. This chain joins TRBV7-2 and TRBJ1-6; D is possibly TRBD1 (6 bases). Germline CDR1 SGHTA, CDR2 FQGNSA. This CDR3 contains 15 residues. The V gene lost 4 bases and the J gene lost 7 bases, with 14 bases spanning the gap. The CDR3 bases are TGTGCCAGCAGCTCAAAGGGACAATCGAATTCACCCCTCCACTTT. It specifies CASSSKGQSNSPLHF.

With regard to this clonotype: A read error is possible here, since a much larger clone lies one base away. The chain recombines TRBV15 with TRBJ2-5, with D possibly being TRBD1 or TRBD2 (5 bases each). This CDR3 comprises 13 residues. CDR1 LNHNV and CDR2 YYDKDF come from the germline V gene (reference sequence). The CDR3 is CATSSWDQETPYF. The CDR3 DNA reads TGTGCCACCAGCAGCTGGGACCAAGAGACCCCGTACTTC.

This clonotype was recorded many times. This chain joins TRBV7-2 and TRBJ2-5; TRBD2 aligns across 7 bases. Germline values: CDR1 SGHTA, CDR2 FQGNSA. The CDR3 consists of 13 residues. With V trimmed by 5 bases and J by 5 bases, 5 bases remained unmatched. CDR3 sequence (DNA): TGTGCCAGCAGCACCAGCGGGGCGGAGACCCAGTACTTC. Its protein product is CASSTSGAETQYF.

This clonotype was picked up a small number of times. This chain uses TRBV28 with TRBJ1-4; D is perhaps TRBD1 (6 bases). Germline V gives CDR1 MDHEN, CDR2 SYDVKM. V was trimmed by 3 bases and J by 8 bases, leaving 13 bases between them. The CDR3 consists of 14 residues. CDR3 DNA: TGTGCCAGCAGTTTCAGGGGAGATTGGGAAAAACTGTTTTTT. The encoded protein is CASSFRGDWEKLFF. Combining the CDR3 with reference TRBV28 and TRBJ1-4 gives the whole variable domain DVKVTQSSRYLVKRTGEKVFLECVQDMDHENMFWYRQDPGLGLRLIYFSYDVKMKEKGDIPEGYSVSREKKERFSLILESASTNQTSMYLCASSFRGDWEKLFFGSGTQLSVL.

In its sample, this clonotype was seen a few times. This chain joins TRBV5-1 and TRBJ1-6; D uncertain. With 1 base removed from V and 0 bases from J, the gap between germline ends came to 14 bases. Germline V gives CDR1 SGHRS, CDR2 YFSETQ. The CDR3 spans 18 residues. The CDR3 DNA is TGCGCCAGCAGCTTGTGGTCCCAAGGGAGCTCCTATAATTCACCCCTCCACTTT. As protein: CASSLWSQGSSYNSPLHF.

This clonotype was seen at least ten times. The CDR3 is CASSETVWTGGLSNQPQHF. Here the CDR3 DNA reads TGCGCCAGCAGTGAGACAGTCTGGACAGGAGGCCTGAGCAATCAGCCCCAGCATTTT. The V call is TRBV10-1, the J call TRBJ1-5, with 7 bases lining up with TRBD1. The germline V gene has CDR1 WNHNN and CDR2 SYGVQD (reference sequence). The CDR3 has 19 amino acids. V lost 2 bases to trimming and J lost 1 base; unmatched junction nucleotides: 14.

This chain connects TRBV6-1 to TRBJ2-7, with D possibly being TRBD1 (6 bases). Trimming cost V 5 bases and J 7 bases, with 12 bases left between them. From germline, CDR1 is MNHNS and CDR2 SASEGT. The CDR3 has 12 residues. Written as DNA, the CDR3 is TGTGCCAGCAGTACAGGGTCAGGGGAGCAGTACTTC. Protein sequence: CASSTGSGEQYF.

This clonotype came up a few times. This chain joins TRBV20-1 and TRBJ2-2; D might be TRBD1 or TRBD2, each matching 5 bases. The germline V and J ends were trimmed by 3 bases and 6 bases, with 17 bases remaining between them. CDR3 length: 15 amino acids. CDR1 is DFQATT and CDR2 is SNEGSKA in the germline V gene (reference sequence). The CDR3 DNA reads as TGCAGTGCTAGGGGGGTGACGGTACGGGCCGGGGAGCTGTTTTTT. This codes for CSARGVTVRAGELFF.